The 14 T cell receptor beta chains given below trace back to one sample, sequenced in a study of beta chain features in type 1 diabetes. Points from the study as a whole: Shortening that was moderate but significant affected the TCRB CDR3s of Type 1 diabetes patients in all four CD4+ subsets.

Expressed TCRB transcripts were sequenced after all isolated RNA was converted to cDNA. The method was immunoSEQ multiplex PCR; TCRdb's version includes in-frame clones alone and lacks a portion of them. The sample lists under 300,000 clones, 16% occurring once. The antigens of these receptors remain unknown. Sequences were obtained from naive CD4+ T cells from blood. The receptors stem from a man aged 30-40 years with type 1 diabetes.

CDR3 nucleotides: TGTGCCAGCAGCTTAGTACTAGCGGGTGCGCAAGAGACCCAGTACTTC. It specifies CASSLVLAGAQETQYF. The chain carries TRBV7-2 and TRBJ2-5, with 9 bases matching TRBD2. The CDR3 contains 16 residues. Per germline, CDR1 SGHTA and CDR2 FQGNSA. J was trimmed by 2 bases and V by 1 base; bases with no gene match: 5.

The chain combines TRBV11-2 with TRBJ1-1; D is unresolved. CDR3 size: 13 residues. Per the germline V gene, CDR1 is SGHAT and CDR2 is FQNNGV. V lost 4 bases to trimming and J lost 1 base, with 7 bases between them. The CDR3 region is CASSSTENTEAFF. In DNA form, the CDR3 reads TGTGCCAGCAGCTCAACAGAGAACACTGAAGCTTTCTTT.

The count of this clone is one. The gene calls are TRBV27 and TRBJ2-3; D is possibly TRBD1 (5 bases). The CDR3 runs to 13 residues. V lost 7 bases to trimming and J lost 1 base, with 9 bases between them. Per the germline V gene, CDR1 is MNHEY and CDR2 is SMNVEV (reference sequence). The CDR3 region has the DNA TGTGCCAGCAAACAGACAGGCACAGATACGCAGTATTTT. It specifies CASKQTGTDTQYF.

The genes are TRBV18 and TRBJ2-5; D call uncertain. CDR1 is KGHSH, CDR2 LQKENI, per germline. The V gene lost 0 bases and the J gene lost 7 bases, with 9 bases spanning the gap. This CDR3 comprises 13 residues. Here the CDR3 reads CASSPPGLGTQYF. DNA for the CDR3: TGTGCCAGCTCACCACCGGGCTTGGGGACCCAGTACTTC.

This clone was picked up a small number of times. The chain uses TRBV19 and TRBJ2-6, with 8 positions matching TRBD1. This CDR3 comprises 16 residues. V was clipped by 4 bases and J by 2 bases; unmatched bases: 4. From germline, CDR1 is LNHDA and CDR2 SQIVND (reference sequence). The CDR3 region has the DNA TGTGCCAGTAGTAGACAGGGGACACCTGGGGCCAACGTCCTGACTTTC. Amino acids: CASSRQGTPGANVLTF.

This chain connects TRBV10-3 to TRBJ2-1; 7 bases align to TRBD1. There are 13 residues in the CDR3. Germline CDR1 reads ENHRY; CDR2 reads SYGVKD. Losses at the gene ends were 6 bases for V and 4 bases for J; bases not matched to a gene: 3. CDR3 residues: CAIRGGQYNEQFF. CDR3 in DNA: TGTGCCATCAGAGGGGGACAGTACAATGAGCAGTTCTTC.

For this clone: A junction boundary mismatches the germline segment, possibly from a read error. This rearrangement joins TRBV7-7 to TRBJ2-1, with 8 bases matching TRBD1. This CDR3 contains 14 residues. Germline V gene data show CDR1 as SSHAT and CDR2 as FNYEAQ (reference sequence). This CDR3 reads CASSSDRVGSEQFF. The CDR3 nucleotides read TGTGCTAGCAGCTCGGACAGGGTGGGGAGTGAGCAGTTCTTC.

This clone has only one observation. This chain joins TRBV5-1 and TRBJ2-1; TRBD1 matches 10 bases. Germline CDR1 reads SGHRS; CDR2 reads YFSETQ. J was trimmed by 9 bases and V by 3 bases; bases with no gene match: 3. This CDR3 region has 13 residues. The CDR3 region is CASSSGTGAEQFF. CDR3 nucleotides: TGCGCCAGCAGCTCCGGGACAGGGGCTGAGCAGTTCTTC.

With regard to this clone: Other DNA sequences from this sample encode an identical CDR3 as well. In nucleotides, the CDR3 is TGTGCCAGCAGCTTATCAGGTGGGAACACTGAAGCTTTCTTT. Its protein product is CASSLSGGNTEAFF. V is TRBV7-2 and J is TRBJ1-1, with D uncertain. This CDR3 is built from 14 residues. CDR1 SGHTA and CDR2 FQGNSA come from the germline V gene. V lost 2 bases and J 1 base, leaving 8 bases between the germline ends.

The rearrangement joins TRBV6-1 to TRBJ1-5; unclear D gene. Looked up from germline, CDR1 is MNHNS and CDR2 is SASEGT. The CDR3 spans 13 residues. The V end was cut by 8 bases, the J end by 0 bases, with 8 bases between. For the CDR3, the DNA is TGTGCCAGCCGGCAGTTTAGCAATCAGCCCCAGCATTTT. It specifies CASRQFSNQPQHF.

The chain joins TRBV10-3 to TRBJ2-1; TRBD1 matches at 9 bases. The trim removed 3 bases at V and 2 bases at J, leaving 5 bases unmatched. Looked up from germline, CDR1 is ENHRY and CDR2 is SYGVKD. The CDR3 sequence is 16 residues long. CDR3 sequence (DNA): TGTGCCATCAGTGATAGGGACAGGGTGGCCTACAATGAGCAGTTCTTC. Its translation is CAISDRDRVAYNEQFF.

The chain joins TRBV14 to TRBJ2-1, with 7 bases fitting TRBD2. This CDR3 region has 14 residues. Germline assignment: CDR1 SGHDN and CDR2 FVKESK. V lost 3 bases and J lost 9; bases outside the gene matches: 8. The CDR3 nucleotides read TGTGCCAGCAGCCAGGTACTAGCGAGTAGTGAGCAGTTCTTC. Its translation is CASSQVLASSEQFF.

The chain couples TRBV29-1 to TRBJ1-1, with 9 bases lining up with TRBD1. Germline CDR1 and CDR2: SQVTM and ANQGSEA. CDR3 length: 15 amino acids. Trimming removed 6 bases from V and 7 bases from J; junction bases left unmatched: 15. The CDR3 DNA reads TGCAGCGTCGCCAGATCCGGGACAGGGTTCGGTGAAGCTTTCTTT. This encodes CSVARSGTGFGEAFF.

This clone has more than one count but fewer than ten. The chain links TRBV30 to TRBJ1-2; weak D call: TRBD1 (5 bases). From germline, CDR1 is GTSNPN and CDR2 SVGIG (reference sequence). Trimming removed 5 bases from V and 7 bases from J, with 17 bases in between. The CDR3 covers 13 residues. CDR3 sequence reads: CAWGIDRSRGYTF. CDR3 coding DNA: TGTGCCTGGGGCATAGACAGATCGCGTGGCTACACCTTC. Drawing the rest from reference TRBV30 and TRBJ1-2, the complete variable domain is SQTIHQWPATLVQPVGSPLSLECTVEGTSNPNLYWYRQAAGRGLQLLFYSVGIGQISSEVPQNLSASRPQDRQFILSSKKLLLSDSGFYLCAWGIDRSRGYTFGSGTRLTVV.